A selection of T cell receptor beta chains follows, all from one sample in a study of OX40 agonist ivuxolimab in advanced cancers. Using immunoSEQ multiplex PCR, the repertoire was profiled, and TCRdb retains in-frame clones only, with some absent. The table shows about 51,000 clones, with 84% occurring only once. Material: CD4+ or CD8+ T cells sorted from blood, obtained in a trial of the OX40 agonist ivuxolimab. The receptors here all came from an adult with an advanced solid tumor such as melanoma, head and neck, liver or kidney cancer. Both conserved end residues are part of each CDR3. Each record gives: J gene, V gene, D gene, clone size, CDR3 protein, CDR3 DNA. A D gene is named only where the DNA matches it firmly. Clone size is not always given. Where it is, it says once, few, many or a class for expanded clones.

TRBJ2-7 | TRBV6-1 | - | - | CATEWGAGNEQYF | TGTGCCACGGAGTGGGGGGCTGGCAACGAGCAGTACTTC
TRBJ1-3 | TRBV13 | - | - | CASSVSGGSSGNTIYF | TGTGCCAGCAGCGTAAGCGGTGGGTCCTCTGGAAACACCATATATTTT
TRBJ2-7 | TRBV10-3 | TRBD1 | - | CAIAGPGQGRVEQYF | TGTGCCATCGCGGGGCCCGGACAGGGGAGGGTCGAGCAGTACTTC
TRBJ2-3 | TRBV5-6 | - | - | CASSPEAGRFTDTQYF | TGTGCCAGCAGCCCGGAGGCCGGACGTTTCACAGATACGCAGTATTTT
TRBJ1-4 | TRBV5-4 | - | - | CASSSGRRWGEKLFF | TGTGCCAGCAGCTCCGGACGGCGTTGGGGTGAAAAACTGTTTTTT
TRBJ1-1 | TRBV2 | - | - | CASSEKMNTEAFF | TGTGCCAGCAGTGAAAAGATGAACACTGAAGCTTTCTTT
TRBJ2-7 | TRBV29-1 | TRBD2 | once | CSGEGLAGGSEQYF | TGCAGCGGGGAGGGACTAGCGGGGGGTAGCGAGCAGTACTTC
TRBJ2-6 | TRBV7-6 | - | - | CASSFSGANVLTF | TGTGCCAGCAGTTTCTCTGGGGCCAACGTCCTGACTTTC
TRBJ2-7 | TRBV23-1 | - | - | CASSQSRGTTISYEQYF | TGCGCCAGCAGTCAATCGAGGGGGACCACTATCTCCTACGAGCAGTACTTC
TRBJ2-3 | TRBV5-1 | - | - | CATTEQGTSTDTQYF | TGCGCCACCACAGAACAGGGGACTAGCACAGATACGCAGTATTTT
TRBJ2-3 | TRBV5-5 | TRBD1 | - | CASSQTGATDTQYF | TGTGCCAGCAGCCAGACAGGGGCCACGGATACGCAGTATTTT
TRBJ1-1 | TRBV6-5 | TRBD1 | once | CASSPTGGWNTEAFF | TGTGCCAGCAGCCCAACAGGGGGATGGAACACTGAAGCTTTCTTT
TRBJ2-7 | TRBV6-5 | - | - | CASSLGMGEQYF | TGTGCCAGCAGTTTAGGGATGGGGGAGCAGTACTTC
TRBJ2-5 | TRBV7-9 | TRBD2 | - | CASSRRTRAGEKETQYF | TGTGCCAGCAGCCGTAGGACTCGAGCGGGGGAGAAAGAGACCCAGTACTTC
TRBJ1-1 | TRBV4-2 | - | - | CASSPRREYVGTEAFF | TGTGCCAGCAGCCCTAGGAGGGAATATGTGGGCACTGAAGCTTTCTTT
TRBJ1-2 | TRBV19 | TRBD1 | - | CASSENRGGYGYTF | TGTGCCAGTAGTGAAAACAGGGGCGGCTATGGCTACACCTTC
TRBJ1-1 | TRBV9 | - | - | CASSVGLGALNTEAFF | TGTGCCAGCAGCGTAGGGTTAGGGGCCCTGAACACTGAAGCTTTCTTT
TRBJ2-2 | TRBV9 | - | - | CASSVAPSDGELFF | TGTGCCAGCAGCGTAGCCCCTTCGGACGGGGAGCTGTTTTTT
TRBJ2-2 | TRBV5-1 | TRBD1 | - | CASSLWTGSVGTEELFF | TGCGCCAGCAGCTTGTGGACAGGGAGCGTTGGAACCGAGGAGCTGTTTTTT
TRBJ2-1 | TRBV7-3 | TRBD2 | - | CASSLSGGIYEQFF | TGTGCCAGCAGCTTATCGGGGGGGATCTATGAGCAGTTCTTC
TRBJ1-3 | TRBV18 | TRBD1 | - | CASSSDRVIGNTIYF | TGTGCCAGCTCATCCGACAGGGTAATCGGAAACACCATATATTTT
TRBJ2-1 | TRBV19 | TRBD2 | once | CASSLADEQFF | TGTGCCAGTAGTCTAGCGGATGAGCAGTTCTTC
TRBJ1-1 | TRBV7-3 | - | - | CASSLGGGLSTEAFF | TGTGCCAGCAGCCTTGGGGGGGGGCTGAGCACTGAAGCTTTCTTT
TRBJ1-5 | TRBV18 | - | - | CASSLTDSSNQPQHF | TGTGCCAGCTCACTGACAGATTCTAGCAATCAGCCCCAGCATTTT
TRBJ2-7 | TRBV7-2 | - | - | CASSRSPYEQYF | TGTGCCAGCAGCCGTTCCCCCTACGAGCAGTACTTC
TRBJ2-6 | TRBV5-6 | - | - | CASSYQVSGANVLTF | TGTGCCAGCAGCTACCAGGTTTCTGGGGCCAACGTCCTGACTTTC
TRBJ2-1 | TRBV6-1 | - | - | CASSETLVVREQFF | TGTGCCAGCAGTGAAACACTAGTTGTGAGGGAGCAGTTCTTC
TRBJ2-5 | TRBV21-1 | - | - | CASSGLAGGPETQYF | TGTGCCAGCAGCGGGTTGGCGGGGGGCCCAGAGACCCAGTACTTC
TRBJ2-5 | TRBV12-5 | - | - | CASGLYETQYF | TGTGCTAGTGGTTTGTATGAGACCCAGTACTTC
TRBJ2-2 | TRBV1 | - | - | CTSSQSRLVGTGPTGELFF | TGCACCAGCAGCCAGTCTCGGTTAGTCGGGACAGGGCCCACCGGGGAGCTGTTTTTT
TRBJ1-4 | TRBV5-1 | - | few | CASSPGGAINEKLFF | TGCGCCAGCAGCCCCGGTGGGGCGATTAATGAAAAACTGTTTTTT
TRBJ2-4 | TRBV4-1 | - | - | CASSGVGFLAKNIQYF | TGCGCCAGCAGCGGGGTGGGGTTTTTAGCCAAAAACATTCAGTACTTC
TRBJ1-5 | TRBV2 | - | - | CASSPLGGGQPQHF | TGTGCCAGCAGTCCCCTCGGGGGTGGTCAGCCCCAGCATTTT
TRBJ2-3 | TRBV5-8 | - | - | CASSLGGRDTQYF | TGTGCCAGCAGCTTGGGAGGACGAGATACGCAGTATTTT